Listed below are T cell receptor beta chains from one sample, sequenced in a study of persistence of HIV-infected CD4 T cells. No antigen has been identified for these receptors. Profiled with immunoSEQ multiplex PCR; TCRdb holds only in-frame clones, not every one. The sample carries 48,000 or so clones, about 80% recorded once. The specimen was CD4+ T cells sorted from PBMCs after roughly 18-hour stimulation, collected from a patient who received antiretroviral therapy. The receptors stem from an adult man with HIV who was CMV-seropositive. The CDR3 runs from the conserved cysteine through the conserved F or W. A D gene is named only where the DNA matches it firmly. Clone size, where shown, is once, few, many, or a class for clones that have expanded.

>NA|NA|TRBV13|TRBJ1-1
CASSLTPGDTEAFF
TGTGCCAGCAGCCTCACCCCGGGGGACACTGAAGCTTTCTTT
>NA|NA|TRBV5-1|TRBJ2-7
CASSLSGQRFYEQYF
TGCGCCAGCAGCTTGTCGGGACAACGGTTCTACGAGCAGTACTTC
>NA|NA|TRBV6-1|TRBJ1-2
CASSEAGRLYGYTF
TGTGCCAGCAGTGAAGCGGGCAGACTCTATGGCTACACCTTC
>NA|TRBD1|TRBV7-3|TRBJ1-3
CASSPTGASGNTIYF
TGTGCCAGCAGCCCCACAGGGGCTTCTGGAAACACCATATATTTT
>NA|NA|TRBV3-1/TRBV3-2|TRBJ2-7
CASSRGFYEQYF
TGTGCCAGCAGCCGAGGGTTCTACGAGCAGTACTTC
>NA|TRBD1|TRBV28|TRBJ2-5
CASSFGDSQETQYF
TGTGCCAGCAGTTTCGGGGACAGCCAAGAGACCCAGTACTTC
>NA|NA|TRBV6-1|TRBJ1-3
CASSEVGQGGKSGNTIYF
TGTGCCAGCAGTGAAGTCGGACAAGGAGGGAAATCTGGAAACACCATATATTTT
>few|NA|TRBV7-9|TRBJ1-1
CASSYSIGNTEAFF
TGTGCCAGCAGCTACAGTATTGGGAACACTGAAGCTTTCTTT
>NA|NA|TRBV5-1|TRBJ1-1
CASSLMDTEAFF
TGCGCCAGCAGCTTGATGGACACTGAAGCTTTCTTT
>NA|NA|TRBV27|TRBJ1-2
CASSSKLRTEYYGYTF
TGTGCCAGCAGTTCCAAACTTCGGACGGAATACTATGGCTACACCTTC
>NA|NA|TRBV6-1|TRBJ2-1
CASSEIRGYNEQFF
TGTGCCAGCAGTGAGATCCGGGGGTACAATGAGCAGTTCTTC
>NA|TRBD1|TRBV27|TRBJ2-7
CASSLRDRGGYEQYF
TGTGCCAGCAGTTTAAGGGACAGGGGTGGCTACGAGCAGTACTTC
>NA|NA|TRBV13|TRBJ1-3
CASSLVGTSGNTIYF
TGTGCCAGCAGCTTAGTGGGGACCTCTGGAAACACCATATATTTT
>medium-sized|NA|TRBV6-2/TRBV6-3|TRBJ2-3
CASSGWIDTQYF
TGTGCCAGCAGTGGGTGGATAGATACGCAGTATTTT
>NA|NA|TRBV14|TRBJ1-6
CASSQGRGLAPLHF
TGTGCCAGCAGCCAAGGGCGAGGGTTGGCACCCCTCCACTTT
>medium-sized|TRBD1|TRBV7-2|TRBJ2-7
CASSLAGGSSYEQYF
TGTGCCAGCAGCTTAGCAGGGGGCTCTTCCTACGAGCAGTACTTC
>NA|NA|TRBV10-3|TRBJ2-4
CAISERGAILAKNIQYF
TGTGCCATCAGTGAGAGGGGGGCGATTTTAGCCAAAAACATTCAGTACTTC
>NA|NA|TRBV5-1|TRBJ2-1
CASSLGDRLRDEQFF
TGCGCCAGCAGCTTGGGGGACCGTCTTAGAGATGAGCAGTTCTTC
>NA|TRBD2|TRBV10-1|TRBJ2-7
CASSEVLAGAGREQYF
TGCGCCAGCAGTGAAGTTCTAGCGGGAGCCGGACGGGAGCAGTACTTC